A single sample is the source of the 3 T cell receptor beta chains below, sequenced in a study of CD8+ T cells in alopecia areata (dated by TCRdb to between 2017 and 2018). Libraries came from the immunoSEQ multiplex PCR assay. For TCR sequencing, RNA was extracted from every sample and reverse transcribed into cDNA to serve as template. Held by TCRdb, this immuneACCESS table contains in-frame sequences only and omits some clones. Under half of the omission traces to an unresolved V gene where checked; the cause of the rest is unknown. The sample table shows 130,000 to 150,000 clones, and around 50% are seen once. More than 6.5% of the sample comes from the top ten. The sequenced sample consisted of CD4+ T cells sorted from blood. The origin of the receptors is a human donor with alopecia areata.

The chain links TRBV15 to TRBJ1-1, with no clear D. The CDR3 runs to 12 residues. Trimming cost V 6 bases and J 4 bases, with 9 bases left between them. The germline V gene has CDR1 LNHNV and CDR2 YYDKDF (reference sequence). The CDR3 spells CATREASTEAFF. The CDR3 region has the DNA TGTGCCACCAGGGAGGCCAGCACTGAAGCTTTCTTT. Combining the CDR3 with reference TRBV15 and TRBJ1-1 gives the whole variable domain DAMVIQNPRYQVTQFGKPVTLSCSQTLNHNVMYWYQQKSSQAPKLLFHYYDKDFNNEADTPDNFQSRRPNTSFCFLDIRSPGLGDTAMYLCATREASTEAFFGQGTRLTVV.

This clone was seen more than once but under ten times. The chain joins TRBV29-1 to TRBJ2-5; perhaps TRBD2 as D (6 bases). This CDR3 contains 15 residues. The V gene lost 4 bases and the J gene lost 11 bases, with 26 bases spanning the gap. Germline CDR1 and CDR2: SQVTM and ANQGSEA. DNA of the CDR3: TGCAGCGTTGCGGGCTTCGCGGGAACTGGAGAGGAGCAGTACTTC. It encodes CSVAGFAGTGEEQYF.

This chain joins TRBV29-1 and TRBJ2-1; possible D gene TRBD2, 6 bases. Germline values: CDR1 SQVTM, CDR2 ANQGSEA. CDR3 size: 13 residues. V lost 7 bases, J lost 0 bases, and 10 bases lay in between. The CDR3 reads CSGRDSSYNEQFF. The CDR3, as DNA: TGCAGCGGGCGGGATTCCTCCTACAATGAGCAGTTCTTC.